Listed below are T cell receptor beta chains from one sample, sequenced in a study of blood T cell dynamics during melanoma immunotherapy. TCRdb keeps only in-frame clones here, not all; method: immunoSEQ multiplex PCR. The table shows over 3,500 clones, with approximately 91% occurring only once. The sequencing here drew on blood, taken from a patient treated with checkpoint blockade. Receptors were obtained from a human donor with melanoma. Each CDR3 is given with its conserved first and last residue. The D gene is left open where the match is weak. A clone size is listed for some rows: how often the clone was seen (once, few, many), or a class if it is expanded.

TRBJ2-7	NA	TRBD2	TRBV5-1	CASSLYTHLRTSGVSSYEQYF	TGCGCCAGCAGCTTGTACACCCATCTGAGGACTAGCGGGGTTAGCTCCTACGAGCAGTACTTC
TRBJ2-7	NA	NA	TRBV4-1	CASSPHPDIYEQYF	TGCGCCAGCAGCCCTCACCCGGACATCTACGAGCAGTACTTC
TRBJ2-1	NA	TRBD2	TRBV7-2	CASSLWTSSNEQFF	TGTGCCAGCAGCCTGTGGACTAGCTCTAATGAGCAGTTCTTC
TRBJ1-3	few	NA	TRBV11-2	CASSSVRGGTGNTIYF	TGTGCCAGCAGCTCAGTCAGGGGAGGAACTGGAAACACCATATATTTT
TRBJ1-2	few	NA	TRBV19	CASTLWAGGDYGYTF	TGTGCCAGTACACTCTGGGCAGGAGGAGACTATGGCTACACCTTC
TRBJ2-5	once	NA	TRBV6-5	CASSYGQLETQYF	TGTGCCAGCAGTTACGGACAGCTAGAGACCCAGTACTTC
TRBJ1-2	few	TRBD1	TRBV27	CASSLGQANGYTF	TGTGCCAGCAGTTTGGGACAGGCGAATGGCTACACCTTC
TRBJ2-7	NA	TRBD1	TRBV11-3	CASSYQGTGSYEQYF	TGTGCCAGCAGCTATCAAGGGACAGGGAGTTACGAGCAGTACTTC
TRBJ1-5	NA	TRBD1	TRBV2	CALTGGYSNQPQHF	TGTGCCTTAACAGGGGGATATAGCAATCAGCCCCAGCATTTT
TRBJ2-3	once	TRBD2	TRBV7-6	CASSRGLAGTGDTQYF	TGTGCCAGCTCCAGAGGGCTAGCGGGAACCGGTGATACGCAGTATTTT
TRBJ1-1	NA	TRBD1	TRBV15	CATSRAPGTANTEAFF	TGTGCCACCAGCAGGGCCCCCGGGACAGCGAACACTGAAGCTTTCTTT
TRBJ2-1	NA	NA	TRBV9	CASSLGVTGGGPYNEQFF	TGTGCCAGCAGCCTGGGGGTCACCGGAGGGGGCCCATACAATGAGCAGTTCTTC
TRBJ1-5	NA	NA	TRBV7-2	CASSPSGGNQPQHF	TGTGCCAGCAGCCCATCTGGGGGCAATCAGCCCCAGCATTTT
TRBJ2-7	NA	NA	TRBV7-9	CASSKRQQYEQYF	TGTGCCAGCAGCAAACGACAGCAATACGAGCAGTACTTC
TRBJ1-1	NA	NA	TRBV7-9	CASSTMTGDTEAFF	TGTGCCAGCAGCACAATGACGGGTGACACTGAAGCTTTCTTT
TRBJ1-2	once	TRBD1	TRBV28	CASSLGQGNYGYTF	TGTGCCAGCAGTTTGGGACAGGGCAACTATGGCTACACCTTC
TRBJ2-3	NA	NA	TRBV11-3	CASSPRGSLTDTQYF	TGTGCCAGCAGCCCACGGGGGTCCCTGACAGATACGCAGTATTTT
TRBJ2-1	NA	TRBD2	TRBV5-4	CASSRGGSPYNEQFF	TGTGCCAGCAGCAGGGGCGGGAGCCCTTACAATGAGCAGTTCTTC
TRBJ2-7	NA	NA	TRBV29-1	CSVESGAEQYF	TGCAGCGTTGAAAGCGGTGCCGAGCAGTACTTC
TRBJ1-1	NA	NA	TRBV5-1	CASSLVQGGYTEAFF	TGCGCCAGCAGCTTGGTGCAGGGAGGTTACACTGAAGCTTTCTTT
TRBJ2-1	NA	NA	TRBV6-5	CASSRDSYNEQFF	TGTGCCAGCAGCAGGGATTCCTACAATGAGCAGTTCTTC
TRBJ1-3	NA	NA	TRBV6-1	CASRGPLSGNTIYF	TGTGCCAGTCGAGGGCCCCTCTCTGGAAACACCATATATTTT
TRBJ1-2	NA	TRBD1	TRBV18	CASSPMGAGTGTLHYGYTF	TGTGCCAGCTCACCAATGGGAGCCGGGACAGGTACCCTTCACTATGGCTACACCTTC
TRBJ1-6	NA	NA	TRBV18	CASSPSLGGTNSPLHF	TGTGCCAGCTCACCATCCCTCGGCGGGACTAATTCACCCCTCCACTTT
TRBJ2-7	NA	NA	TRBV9	CASSGGQPRTYEQYF	TGTGCCAGCAGCGGAGGACAGCCGCGAACCTACGAGCAGTACTTC
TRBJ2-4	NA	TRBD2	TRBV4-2	CASSQDRGGSGRGIQYF	TGTGCCAGCAGCCAAGACCGAGGTGGTAGCGGGAGAGGCATTCAGTACTTC
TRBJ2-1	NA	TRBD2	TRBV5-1	CASSLEGSGRGTIYEQFF	TGCGCCAGCAGCTTGGAGGGTAGCGGGAGAGGGACAATCTATGAGCAGTTCTTC
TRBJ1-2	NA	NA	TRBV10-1	CASSRGGGERMRGYTF	TGCGCCAGCAGTCGGGGAGGGGGTGAGAGAATGAGGGGCTACACCTTC
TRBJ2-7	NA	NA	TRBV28	CASSLIGSPLRPYEQYF	TGTGCCAGCAGTTTAATCGGAAGCCCGCTCAGGCCCTACGAGCAGTACTTC
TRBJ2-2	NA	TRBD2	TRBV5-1	CASRPSGGNTGEPFF	TGCGCCAGCAGACCAAGCGGGGGCAACACCGGGGAGCCGTTTTTT
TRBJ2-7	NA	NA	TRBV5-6	CASSRVQGVSYEQYF	TGTGCCAGCAGCCGTGTCCAGGGTGTATCCTACGAGCAGTACTTC
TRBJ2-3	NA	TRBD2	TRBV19	CASKRVGGSEADTQYF	TGTGCCAGTAAGAGGGTGGGCGGGAGTGAGGCAGATACGCAGTATTTT
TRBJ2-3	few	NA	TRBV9	CASSVLPKGDTQYF	TGTGCCAGCAGCGTCCTGCCGAAAGGAGATACGCAGTATTTT
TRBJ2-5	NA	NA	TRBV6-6	CASSYLQETQYF	TGTGCCAGCAGTTACTTACAGGAGACCCAGTACTTC
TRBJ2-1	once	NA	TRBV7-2	CASSLVAGPYNEQFF	TGTGCCAGCAGCTTAGTGGCGGGGCCCTACAATGAGCAGTTCTTC
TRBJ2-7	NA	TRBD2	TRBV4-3	CASAPGLAVKQYF	TGCGCCAGCGCACCGGGACTAGCAGTAAAGCAGTACTTC
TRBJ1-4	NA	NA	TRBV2	CAGRTGGTNEKLFF	TGTGCCGGACGGACCGGCGGGACTAATGAAAAACTGTTTTTT
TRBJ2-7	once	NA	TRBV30	CAWKGQTAGYEQYF	TGTGCCTGGAAAGGACAGACTGCCGGTTACGAGCAGTACTTC
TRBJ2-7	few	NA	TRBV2	CASSGPRERQYF	TGTGCCAGCAGTGGGCCCAGGGAAAGGCAGTACTTC
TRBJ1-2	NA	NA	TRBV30	CAWSVEKGRGGYTF	TGTGCCTGGAGTGTGGAAAAGGGGAGGGGTGGCTACACCTTC
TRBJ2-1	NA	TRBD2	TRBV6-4	CASSDSIGGGEQFF	TGTGCCAGCAGTGACTCTATCGGGGGGGGTGAGCAGTTCTTC
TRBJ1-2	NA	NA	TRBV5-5	CASSASQTYGYTF	TGTGCCAGCAGCGCGTCACAGACCTATGGCTACACCTTC
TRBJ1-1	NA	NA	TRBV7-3	CASSLTSGEAFF	TGTGCCAGCAGCTTGACCTCAGGGGAAGCTTTCTTT
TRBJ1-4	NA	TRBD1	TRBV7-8	CASSLTGSSNEKLFF	TGTGCCAGCAGCTTGACAGGGTCGTCAAATGAAAAACTGTTTTTT
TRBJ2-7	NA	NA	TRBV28	CASRTTGREQYF	TGTGCCAGCAGGACCACAGGGCGAGAGCAGTACTTC
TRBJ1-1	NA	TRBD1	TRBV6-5	CASSPDRARTEAFF	TGTGCCAGCAGCCCTGACAGGGCGAGAACTGAAGCTTTCTTT
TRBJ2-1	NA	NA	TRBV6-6	CASSYSRLSNEQFF	TGTGCCAGCAGTTACTCGAGACTTTCGAATGAGCAGTTCTTC
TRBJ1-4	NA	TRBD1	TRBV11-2	CASSGDRVNEKLFF	TGTGCCAGCAGTGGGGACAGGGTAAATGAAAAACTGTTTTTT
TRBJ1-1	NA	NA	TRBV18	CASSPLKGEVQGNTEAFF	TGTGCCAGCTCACCACTGAAAGGGGAAGTGCAGGGAAACACTGAAGCTTTCTTT
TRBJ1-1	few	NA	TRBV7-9	CASSLSRLNTEAFF	TGTGCCAGCAGCTTATCGAGGTTGAACACTGAAGCTTTCTTT
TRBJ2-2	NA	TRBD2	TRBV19	CASASGGDTGELFF	TGTGCCAGTGCAAGCGGGGGAGACACCGGGGAGCTGTTTTTT
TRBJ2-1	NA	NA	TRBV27	CASSFINLNEQFF	TGTGCCAGCAGTTTTATAAATCTAAATGAGCAGTTCTTC
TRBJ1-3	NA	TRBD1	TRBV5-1	CASSLSTGKGNTIYF	TGCGCCAGCAGCTTGTCGACAGGGAAAGGAAACACCATATATTTT
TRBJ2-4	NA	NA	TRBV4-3	CASSHAPSGVDKNIQYF	TGCGCCAGCAGCCATGCACCCTCAGGGGTGGACAAAAACATTCAGTACTTC
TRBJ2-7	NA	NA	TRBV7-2	CASSLYGTQSSYEQYF	TGTGCCAGCAGCTTATATGGGACACAAAGCTCCTACGAGCAGTACTTC
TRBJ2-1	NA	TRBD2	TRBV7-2	CASSLMGLAGGNEQFF	TGTGCCAGCAGCTTAATGGGACTAGCGGGGGGGAATGAGCAGTTCTTC